The next 12 T cell receptor beta chains were all read from a single sample in a study of control samples from healthy donors and cancer patients. Profiling relied on immunoSEQ multiplex PCR, and the TCRdb table lists in-frame clones only, not all of them. Of 75,000 to 95,000 clones listed, 85% to 95% are singletons. The sample consisted of blood. The receptors were sampled from a woman between 25 and 40 years old in good health.

This sequence joins TRBV7-2 and TRBJ2-7; 8 bases map to TRBD1. Germline V gene lookup returns CDR1 SGHTA and CDR2 FQGNSA. Losses at the gene ends were 4 bases for V and 1 base for J; bases not matched to a gene: 9. The CDR3 totals 16 residues. In DNA form, the CDR3 reads TGTGCCAGCAGCTCCGACGTCGGGACAGGATCCTACGAGCAGTACTTC. It codes for CASSSDVGTGSYEQYF. Looking up the rest from reference TRBV7-2 and TRBJ2-7 gives the full variable domain: GAGVSQSPSNKVTEKGKDVELRCDPISGHTALYWYRQSLGQGLEFLIYFQGNSAPDKSGLPSDRFSAERTGGSVSTLTIQRTQQEDSAVYLCASSSDVGTGSYEQYFGPGTRLTVT.

Remarks on this clone: One junction end does not reproduce the germline sequence, and a read error may be involved. The rearrangement uses TRBV9 and TRBJ2-3; TRBD2 agrees at 10 bases. The CDR3 contains 12 residues. The germline gives CDR1 SGDLS, CDR2 YYNGEE. The CDR3 here is CASSIGTSEKFF. CDR3 in DNA: TGTGCCAGCAGCATCGGGACTAGCGAGAAATTCTTT.

The chain recombines TRBV28 with TRBJ1-2; D is possibly TRBD1 (5 bases). The germline V gene has CDR1 MDHEN and CDR2 SYDVKM. The CDR3 spans 13 residues. V was clipped by 2 bases and J by 4 bases, with 8 bases between them. CDR3 residues: CASSLRGGYGYTF. DNA for the CDR3: TGTGCCAGCAGTTTAAGGGGCGGCTATGGCTACACCTTC.

The chain carries TRBV21-1 and TRBJ1-1. TRBV21-1 is recorded as a pseudogene. This CDR3 is built from 12 residues. The CDR3 bases are TGTGCCAGCCAGGAGGGTAACACTGAAGCTTTCTTT. Protein: CASQEGNTEAFF.

V and J are TRBV28 and TRBJ1-4, with unresolved D. CDR3 size: 13 residues. Trimming took 5 bases from V and 8 from J, leaving 12 bases between them. Germline values: CDR1 MDHEN, CDR2 SYDVKM. CDR3 sequence (DNA): TGTGCCAGCAGTCCCTACACTGGGGAAAAACTGTTTTTT. Its translation is CASSPYTGEKLFF.

Only one count was recorded for this clone. V and J are TRBV9 and TRBJ2-1; 8 positions agree with TRBD1. Germline assignment: CDR1 SGDLS and CDR2 YYNGEE. The CDR3 consists of 15 residues. V dropped 4 bases and J dropped 7; count of bases not matched to a gene: 10. The DNA of the CDR3 is TGTGCCAGCAGCCTCAGGGGGCATGGGTTAAATGAGCAGTTCTTC. This codes for CASSLRGHGLNEQFF. Drawing the rest from reference TRBV9 and TRBJ2-1, the complete variable domain is DSGVTQTPKHLITATGQRVTLRCSPRSGDLSVYWYQQSLDQGLQFLIQYYNGEERAKGNILERFSAQQFPDLHSELNLSSLELGDSALYFCASSLRGHGLNEQFFGPGTRLTVL.

This clone was picked up a small number of times. The J gene is TRBJ1-1, the V gene TRBV4-1; D not certain. V lost 1 base and J 1 base, leaving 16 bases between the germline ends. The CDR3 totals 17 residues. Germline V gene sequence: CDR1 MGHRA, CDR2 YSYEKL. CDR3 DNA sequence: TGCGCCAGCAGCCAAGGATGGATACCTCGCAAGAACACTGAAGCTTTCTTT. This translates into CASSQGWIPRKNTEAFF.

This chain links TRBV19 with TRBJ2-7; a weak D match, TRBD1 (5 bases). V was clipped by 5 bases and J by 0 bases, with 8 bases between them. CDR1 LNHDA and CDR2 SQIVND come from the germline V gene (reference sequence). The CDR3 has 13 residues. CDR3 in DNA: TGTGCCAGTAGTTACAGGCCCTCCTACGAGCAGTACTTC. Translating gives CASSYRPSYEQYF.

This sequence joins TRBV3-1 (or the pseudogene TRBV3-2) and TRBJ2-2; no reliable D call. There are 17 residues in the CDR3. CDR1 and CDR2 (germline): LGHDT, YNNKEL (reference sequence). Trimming stripped 0 bases from V and 0 bases from J, with 11 bases between. CDR3 loop: CASSQDHPNSNTGELFF. In DNA, the CDR3 is TGTGCCAGCAGCCAAGATCATCCAAATTCGAACACCGGGGAGCTGTTTTTT.

The J gene is TRBJ1-1, the V gene TRBV9; D is unclear. In germline, CDR1 is SGDLS, CDR2 YYNGEE. The CDR3 sequence is 15 residues long. V was trimmed by 0 bases and J by 0 bases, leaving 9 bases between them. Here the CDR3 DNA reads TGTGCCAGCAGCGTAGCGTCTCAGCTGAACACTGAAGCTTTCTTT. Translating it yields CASSVASQLNTEAFF.

This chain joins TRBV7-2 and TRBJ1-5, with D possibly matching TRBD1 (5 bases). Trimming removed 4 bases from V and 3 bases from J, with 10 bases in between. Germline V CDR1 and CDR2: SGHTA, FQGNSA. This CDR3 region has 14 residues. This CDR3 is CASSSSGPNQPQHF. The CDR3 DNA sequence: TGTGCCAGCAGCTCGTCAGGGCCCAATCAGCCCCAGCATTTT. The whole variable domain, remainder taken from reference TRBV7-2 and TRBJ1-5, is GAGVSQSPSNKVTEKGKDVELRCDPISGHTALYWYRQSLGQGLEFLIYFQGNSAPDKSGLPSDRFSAERTGGSVSTLTIQRTQQEDSAVYLCASSSSGPNQPQHFGDGTRLSIL.

The V gene is TRBV7-9, the J gene TRBJ1-1, with D perhaps TRBD1 (5 bases). V was pared by 0 bases and J by 4 bases, with 18 bases between. The CDR3 totals 17 residues. Germline V CDR1 and CDR2: SEHNR, FQNEAQ (reference sequence). In DNA form, the CDR3 reads TGTGCCAGCAGCTTAGCGCTTCAGGGTCGTTGGGGCACTGAAGCTTTCTTT. Translation: CASSLALQGRWGTEAFF.